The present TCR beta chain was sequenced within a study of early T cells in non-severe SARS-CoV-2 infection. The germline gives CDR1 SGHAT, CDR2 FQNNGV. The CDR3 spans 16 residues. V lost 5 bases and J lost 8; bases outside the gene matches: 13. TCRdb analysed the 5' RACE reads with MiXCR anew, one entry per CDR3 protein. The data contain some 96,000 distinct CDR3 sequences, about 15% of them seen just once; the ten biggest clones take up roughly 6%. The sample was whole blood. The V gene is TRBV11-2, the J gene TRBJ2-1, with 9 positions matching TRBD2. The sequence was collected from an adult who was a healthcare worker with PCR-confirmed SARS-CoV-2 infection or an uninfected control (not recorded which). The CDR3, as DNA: TGTGCCAGCAGCCCAATAGCGGGAGAGGCCCCCCATGAGCAGTTCTTC. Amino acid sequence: CASSPIAGEAPHEQFF.